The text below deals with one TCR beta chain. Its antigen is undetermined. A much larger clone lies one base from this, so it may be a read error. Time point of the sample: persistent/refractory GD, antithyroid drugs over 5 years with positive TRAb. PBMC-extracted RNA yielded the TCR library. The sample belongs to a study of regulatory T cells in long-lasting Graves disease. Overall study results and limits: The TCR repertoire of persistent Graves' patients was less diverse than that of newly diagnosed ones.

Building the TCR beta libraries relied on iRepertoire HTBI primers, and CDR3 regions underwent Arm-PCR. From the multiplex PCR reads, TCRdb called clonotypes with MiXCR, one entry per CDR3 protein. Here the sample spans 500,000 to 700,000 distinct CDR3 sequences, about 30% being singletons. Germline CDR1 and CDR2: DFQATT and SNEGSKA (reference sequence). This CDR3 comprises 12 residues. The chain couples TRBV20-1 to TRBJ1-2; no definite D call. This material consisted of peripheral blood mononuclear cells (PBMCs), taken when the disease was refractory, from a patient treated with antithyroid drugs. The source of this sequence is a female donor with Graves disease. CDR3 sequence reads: CSAIGLGYGNTF. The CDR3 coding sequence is TGCAGTGCTATAGGCCTCGGCTATGGCAACACCTTC.